This entry describes one T cell receptor beta chain. The library targeted TCRbeta and was prepared with unique molecular identifiers. TCRdb re-called the PCR reads with MiXCR, one entry per CDR3 protein. The sample has hundreds of thousands of distinct CDR3 sequences; about 11% are singletons. These data come from a study of T-cell reconstitution after alpha-beta-depleted transplantation in children. The germline V and J ends were trimmed by 2 bases and 3 bases, with 15 bases remaining between them. The CDR3 is made up of 16 amino acids. CDR1 and CDR2 (germline): MNHEY, SMNVEV (reference sequence). The specimen comprised PBMCs from the stem cell graft donor, sampled from the stem cell graft. The chain carries TRBV27 and TRBJ2-3; D remains unclear. The receptor was isolated from a human donor who donated a stem cell graft to a child with acute lymphoblastic leukemia. The CDR3 DNA follows: TGTGCCAGCAGTTTAAAAGGTCGTTGGGTAACAGATACGCAGTATTTT. Translating gives CASSLKGRWVTDTQYF.